This TCR beta chain stems from a study of T-cell memory formation after mild COVID-19. The wider study: In these data, TCR clusters were largely donor specific. Study-level findings and limits: Pre-infection memory showed some responding clones, and this suggested that cross-reactive memory joined.

This clonotype has more than one count but fewer than ten. Antigen unknown. The CDR3 spans 17 residues. The germline gives CDR1 SGHRS, CDR2 YFSETQ. The V and J ends lost 0 bases and 0 bases respectively, with 13 bases between them. TCRdb independently ran MiXCR on the 5' RACE reads; one entry per CDR3 protein. Of 110,000 to 150,000 distinct CDR3 sequences listed, around 25% were seen once; the top ten hold approximately 24%. The sequencing sample was made of PBMCs or a T cell subset sorted from them (not recorded which). The rearrangement links TRBV5-1 to TRBJ2-1, with D possibly being TRBD2 (6 bases). The clonotype comes from an adult woman who had mild COVID-19 (a few samples of this study predate the infection). Cell type and time point are not known. CDR3 nucleotides: TGCGCCAGCAGCTTGGCCTCATACGGGAGCTCCTACAATGAGCAGTTCTTC. Translation gives CASSLASYGSSYNEQFF.